The clone carrying this T cell receptor beta chain was seen many times. MiXCR, applied by TCRdb to the PCR reads, yields one record per CDR3 protein. The sample lists around 82,000 distinct CDR3 sequences, roughly 19% occurring once. This specimen comes from a study of molecular identifiers for immune sequencing clone quantification. V was cut by 2 bases and J by 6 bases, with 8 bases left in between. This CDR3 contains 12 residues. Germline CDR1 reads MNHEY; CDR2 reads SMNVEV (reference sequence). The chain employs TRBV27 and TRBJ2-7; D is tentatively TRBD1 or TRBD2 (5 bases each). The sample comprised naive CD8+ T cells from blood, with Jurkat cell RNA spiked in. Regarding subset: FACS-sorted CD8+CD4-CCR7+CD45RA+ naive T cells. The sequence was collected from a human donor in good health. Some libraries in this study had Jurkat cell RNA spiked in. CDR3 sequence: CASSLTRGEQYF. In nucleotides, the CDR3 is TGTGCCAGCAGTTTAACTAGGGGCGAGCAGTACTTC.